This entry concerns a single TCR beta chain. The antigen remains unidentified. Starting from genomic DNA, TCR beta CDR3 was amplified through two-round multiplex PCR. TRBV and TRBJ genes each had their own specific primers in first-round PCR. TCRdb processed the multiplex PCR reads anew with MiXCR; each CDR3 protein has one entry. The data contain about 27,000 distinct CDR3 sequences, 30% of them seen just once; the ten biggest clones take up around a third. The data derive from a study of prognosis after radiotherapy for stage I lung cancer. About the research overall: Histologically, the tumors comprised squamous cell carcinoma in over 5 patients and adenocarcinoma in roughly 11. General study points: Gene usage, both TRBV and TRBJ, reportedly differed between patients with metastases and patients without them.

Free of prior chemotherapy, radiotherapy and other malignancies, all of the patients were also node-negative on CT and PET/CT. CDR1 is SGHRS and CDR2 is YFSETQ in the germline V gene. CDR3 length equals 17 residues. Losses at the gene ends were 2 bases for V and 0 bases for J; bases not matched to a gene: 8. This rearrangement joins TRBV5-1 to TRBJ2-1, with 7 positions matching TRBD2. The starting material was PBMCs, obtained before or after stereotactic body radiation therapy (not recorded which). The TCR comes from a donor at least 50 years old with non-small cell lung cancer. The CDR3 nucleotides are TGCGCCAGCAGCTTTGGGCTAGCGGCGAGCTCCTACAATGAGCAGTTCTTC. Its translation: CASSFGLAASSYNEQFF.